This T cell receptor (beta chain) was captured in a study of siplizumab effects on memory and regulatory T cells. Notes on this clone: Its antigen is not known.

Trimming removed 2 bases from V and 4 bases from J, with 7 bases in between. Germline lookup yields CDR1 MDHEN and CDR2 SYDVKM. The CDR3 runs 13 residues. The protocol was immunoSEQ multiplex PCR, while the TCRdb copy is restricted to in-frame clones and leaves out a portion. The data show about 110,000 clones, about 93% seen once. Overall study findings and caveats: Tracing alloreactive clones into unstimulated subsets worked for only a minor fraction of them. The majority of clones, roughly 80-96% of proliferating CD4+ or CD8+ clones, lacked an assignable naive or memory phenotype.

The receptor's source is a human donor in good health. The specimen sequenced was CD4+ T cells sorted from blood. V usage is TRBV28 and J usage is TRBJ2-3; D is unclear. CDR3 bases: TGTGCCAGCAGTTTAGCGGTACCAGATACGCAGTATTTT. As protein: CASSLAVPDTQYF.